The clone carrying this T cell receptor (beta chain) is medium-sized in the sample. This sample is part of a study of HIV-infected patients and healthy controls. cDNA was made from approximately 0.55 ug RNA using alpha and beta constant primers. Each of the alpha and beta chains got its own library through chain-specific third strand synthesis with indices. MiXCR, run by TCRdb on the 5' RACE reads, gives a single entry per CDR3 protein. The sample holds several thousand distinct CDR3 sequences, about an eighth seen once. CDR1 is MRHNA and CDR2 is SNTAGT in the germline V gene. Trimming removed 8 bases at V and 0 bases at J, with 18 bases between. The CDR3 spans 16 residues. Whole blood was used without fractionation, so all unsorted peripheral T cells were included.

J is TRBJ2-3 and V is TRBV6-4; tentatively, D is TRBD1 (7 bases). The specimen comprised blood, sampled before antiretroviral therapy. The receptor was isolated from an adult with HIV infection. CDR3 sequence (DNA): TGTGCCAGCTCCGGCATGGCAGGGGGGAGCACAGATACGCAGTATTTT. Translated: CASSGMAGGSTDTQYF.